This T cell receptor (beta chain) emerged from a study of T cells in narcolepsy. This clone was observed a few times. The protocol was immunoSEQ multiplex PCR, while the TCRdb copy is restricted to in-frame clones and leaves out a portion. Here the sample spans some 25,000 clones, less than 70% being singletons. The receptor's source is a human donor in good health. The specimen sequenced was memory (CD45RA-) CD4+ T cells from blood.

DNA of the CDR3: TGTGCCAGCAGCCCCCCGGGTACGAGGGAGCAGTACTTC. It encodes CASSPPGTREQYF. This chain uses TRBV5-6 with TRBJ2-7; D not certain. The CDR3 has 13 residues. V was shortened by 4 bases and J by 7 bases, with 15 bases between the two germline ends. Germline V lookup: CDR1 SGHDT, CDR2 YYEEEE.